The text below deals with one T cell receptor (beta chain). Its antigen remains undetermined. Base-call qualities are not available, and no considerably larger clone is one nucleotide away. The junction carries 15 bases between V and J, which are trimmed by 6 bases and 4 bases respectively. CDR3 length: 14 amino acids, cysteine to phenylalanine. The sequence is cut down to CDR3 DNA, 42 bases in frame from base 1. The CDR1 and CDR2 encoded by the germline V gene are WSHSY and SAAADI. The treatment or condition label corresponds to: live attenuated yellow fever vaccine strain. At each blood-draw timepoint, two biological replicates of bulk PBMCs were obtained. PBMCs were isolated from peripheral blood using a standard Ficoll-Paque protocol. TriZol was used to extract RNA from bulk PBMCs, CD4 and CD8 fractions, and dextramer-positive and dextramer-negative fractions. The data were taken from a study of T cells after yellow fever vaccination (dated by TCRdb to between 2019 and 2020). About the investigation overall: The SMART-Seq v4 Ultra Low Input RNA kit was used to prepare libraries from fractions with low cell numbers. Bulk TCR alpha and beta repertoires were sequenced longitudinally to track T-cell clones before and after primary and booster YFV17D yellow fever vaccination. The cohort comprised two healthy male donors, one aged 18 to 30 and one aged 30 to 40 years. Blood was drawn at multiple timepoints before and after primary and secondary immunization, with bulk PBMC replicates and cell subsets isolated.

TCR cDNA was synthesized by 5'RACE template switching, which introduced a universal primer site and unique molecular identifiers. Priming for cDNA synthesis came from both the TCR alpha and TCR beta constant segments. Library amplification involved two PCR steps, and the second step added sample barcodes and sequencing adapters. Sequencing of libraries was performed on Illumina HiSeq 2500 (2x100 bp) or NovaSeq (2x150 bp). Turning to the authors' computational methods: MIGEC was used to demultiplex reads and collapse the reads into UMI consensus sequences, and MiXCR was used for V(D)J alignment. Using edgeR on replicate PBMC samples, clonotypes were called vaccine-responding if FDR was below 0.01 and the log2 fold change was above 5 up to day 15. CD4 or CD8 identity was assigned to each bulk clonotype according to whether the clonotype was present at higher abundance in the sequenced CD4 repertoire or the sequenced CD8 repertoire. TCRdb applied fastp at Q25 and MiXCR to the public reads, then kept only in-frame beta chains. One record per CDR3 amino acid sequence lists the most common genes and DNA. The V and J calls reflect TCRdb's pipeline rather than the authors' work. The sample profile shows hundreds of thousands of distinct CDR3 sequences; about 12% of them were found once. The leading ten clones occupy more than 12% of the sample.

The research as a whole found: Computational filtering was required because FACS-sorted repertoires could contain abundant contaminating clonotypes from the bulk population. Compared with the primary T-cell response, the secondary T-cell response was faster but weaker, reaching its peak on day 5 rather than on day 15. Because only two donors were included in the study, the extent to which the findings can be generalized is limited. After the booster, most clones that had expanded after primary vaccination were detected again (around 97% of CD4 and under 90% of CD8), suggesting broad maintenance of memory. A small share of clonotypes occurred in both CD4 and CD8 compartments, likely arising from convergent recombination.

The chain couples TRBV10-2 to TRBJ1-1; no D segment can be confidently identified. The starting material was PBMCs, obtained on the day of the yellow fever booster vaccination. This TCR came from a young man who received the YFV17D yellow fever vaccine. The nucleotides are TGCGCCAGCAGGCCTCCCGGTGATAGCACTGAAGCTTTCTTT. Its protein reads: CASRPPGDSTEAFF.